This TCR beta chain came from a study of blood T cell repertoires in COVID-19. Study background: The United States, Italy and Spain were the sources of the acute and convalescent COVID-19 samples.

Assay used: immunoSEQ multiplex PCR; TCRdb lists only in-frame clones, some missing. The sample shows over 200,000 clones, approximately 80% of them seen only once. Study members were between roughly 18 and 100 years old and lived in approximately 25 US regions. V lost 0 bases and J lost 2, with 10 bases in between. CDR1 is SEHNR and CDR2 is FQNEAQ in the germline V gene (reference sequence). The CDR3 totals 16 residues. Material: PBMCs or T cells enriched from blood (not recorded which). The receptor's source is a man in his 60s who had recovered from COVID-19. The V call is TRBV7-9, the J call TRBJ1-4; possible D gene TRBD1, 6 bases. The CDR3 bases are TGTGCCAGCAGCTTAGCATGGACAGCTACTAATGAAAAACTGTTTTTT. It codes for CASSLAWTATNEKLFF. Combining the CDR3 with reference TRBV7-9 and TRBJ1-4 gives the whole variable domain DTGVSQNPRHKITKRGQNVTFRCDPISEHNRLYWYRQTLGQGPEFLTYFQNEAQLEKSRLLSDRFSAERPKGSFSTLEIQRTEQGDSAMYLCASSLAWTATNEKLFFGSGTQLSVL.